What follows are 28 T cell receptor beta chains derived from one specimen sequenced in a study of post-analysis software for immune sequencing data. Study conclusions and caveats: Patients had higher frequencies than controls of roughly 5 TRBV segments, including TRBV5-6, TRBV5-1 and TRBV20-1.

These receptors' targets are unknown. Researchers reported that TCR beta cDNA libraries carried unique molecular identifiers. TCRdb reprocessed the PCR reads via MiXCR and lists one record per CDR3 protein. Seen here are about 800,000 distinct CDR3 sequences, approximately 30% observed once, and the top ten hold more than 0.55%. The sample was blood. The receptors come from a girl aged 10 to 17 with multiple sclerosis.

J is TRBJ2-5 and V is TRBV24-1; the match to TRBD2 covers 12 bases. Germline assignment: CDR1 KGHDR and CDR2 SFDVKD. Unmatched junction bases numbered 8, after V lost 8 bases and J lost 11 bases. This CDR3 is built from 13 residues. The CDR3 loop is CATMTSGSHEQYF. CDR3 bases: TGTGCCACCATGACTAGCGGGAGTCATGAGCAGTACTTC.

The V call is TRBV12-3 or TRBV12-4, the J call TRBJ2-3, with D perhaps TRBD2 (7 bases). The CDR3 loop spans 15 amino acids. V lost 6 bases and J 4 bases, leaving 17 bases between the germline ends. This CDR3 reads CASRKSGGRPDTQYF. The CDR3 coding sequence is TGTGCCAGCAGGAAGTCGGGGGGCCGCCCAGATACGCAGTATTTT.

This clonotype has a handful of counts. The rearrangement links TRBV7-6 to TRBJ2-1; 7 bases are a match to TRBD2. V lost 6 bases and J lost 10; bases outside the gene matches: 15. Germline CDR1 is SGHVS and CDR2 is FNYEAQ. This CDR3 region has 15 residues. The CDR3 region is CASSRWGEGSGEQFF. The CDR3 coding sequence is TGTGCCAGCAGTCGATGGGGGGAGGGTAGTGGCGAGCAGTTCTTC.

The V call is TRBV29-1, the J call TRBJ1-2; possible D gene TRBD1, 5 bases. The CDR3 loop spans 13 amino acids. Trimming removed 4 bases at V and 3 bases at J, with 12 bases between. Germline V gene data show CDR1 as SQVTM and CDR2 as ANQGSEA. DNA of the CDR3: TGCAGCGTTGTAGGCTGGGGCGACTATGGCTACACCTTC. Residues: CSVVGWGDYGYTF.

As to this clonotype: One end of the junction does not line up with germline, which may come from a read error. The rearrangement joins TRBV27 to TRBJ2-5; no clear D. This CDR3 is 13 amino acids long. Per germline, CDR1 MNHEY and CDR2 SMNVEV (reference sequence). CDR3 bases: TGTGCCGGCAGTTTCTTTTTTGGAGAGACCCAGTACTTC. Its translation: CAGSFFFGETQYF.

V and J are TRBV7-9 and TRBJ2-7; 10 nucleotides align to TRBD1. This CDR3 has 15 amino acids. V lost 3 bases, J lost 3 bases, and 5 bases stayed unmatched. Germline values: CDR1 SEHNR, CDR2 FQNEAQ (reference sequence). This CDR3 reads CASSLKDRGIYEQYF. The CDR3 DNA reads TGTGCCAGCAGCTTGAAGGACAGGGGGATCTACGAGCAGTACTTC. The entire variable domain, with the rest obtained from reference TRBV7-9 and TRBJ2-7, is as follows: DTGVSQNPRHKITKRGQNVTFRCDPISEHNRLYWYRQTLGQGPEFLTYFQNEAQLEKSRLLSDRFSAERPKGSFSTLEIQRTEQGDSAMYLCASSLKDRGIYEQYFGPGTRLTVT.

The V gene is TRBV27, the J gene TRBJ2-5; D remains ambiguous. The end of the DNA fits TRBJ2-1 better, so the J call may be wrong. The CDR3 length is 13 residues. CDR1 and CDR2 from the germline V gene are MNHEY and SMNVEV (reference sequence). CDR3 loop: CASSFQDQETQFF. The CDR3, as DNA: TGTGCCAGCAGTTTCCAGGACCAAGAGACCCAGTTCTTC.

This clonotype was detected a few times. At one of its ends the junction is not consistent with the germline gene, which may arise from a read error. The rearrangement links TRBV11-3 to TRBJ2-1, with TRBD2 matching over 9 bases. Germline V gives CDR1 SGHNT, CDR2 YENEEA. CDR3 length: 16 amino acids. The CDR3 loop reads CASSLLSGSAYNERFF. CDR3 nucleotide sequence: TGTGCCAGCAGCTTACTTAGCGGGAGCGCCTACAATGAGCGGTTCTTC. Variable domain in full (rest from reference TRBV11-3 and TRBJ2-1): EAGVVQSPRYKIIEKKQPVAFWCNPISGHNTLYWYLQNLGQGPELLIRYENEEAVDDSQLPKDRFSAERLKGVDSTLKIQPAELGDSAVYLCASSLLSGSAYNERFFGPGTRLTVL.

Only a few counts were recorded for this clonotype. The chain employs TRBV28 and TRBJ1-5, with TRBD1 identical over 7 bases. Trimming removed 4 bases from V and 7 bases from J; junction bases left unmatched: 7. The CDR3 spans 14 residues. Germline lookup yields CDR1 MDHEN and CDR2 SYDVKM. CDR3 in amino acids: CASSSTGDRQPQHF. In DNA form, the CDR3 reads TGTGCCAGCAGTTCAACAGGGGATCGGCAGCCCCAGCATTTT.

This clonotype was found a few times. The chain combines TRBV7-2 with TRBJ1-4; 9 nucleotides match TRBD1. This CDR3 has 15 residues. Germline V gene lookup returns CDR1 SGHTA and CDR2 FQGNSA. V lost 1 base and J lost 8; bases outside the gene matches: 5. This CDR3 reads CASSLGGQGGEKLFF. Written as DNA, the CDR3 is TGTGCCAGCAGCTTAGGGGGACAGGGAGGAGAAAAACTGTTTTTT.

In its sample, this clonotype was seen a few times. The chain uses TRBV25-1 and TRBJ1-6; D is possibly TRBD1 (5 bases). This CDR3 has 14 residues. CDR1 and CDR2 (germline): MGHDK, SYGVNS. Trimming took off 4 bases at V and 7 bases at J, with 11 bases between the two ends. CDR3 region: CASSGDGGNSPLHF. Written as DNA, the CDR3 is TGTGCCAGCAGTGGGGACGGGGGGAATTCACCCCTCCACTTT. Together with reference TRBV25-1 and TRBJ1-6, the CDR3 gives the full variable domain: EADIYQTPRYLVIGTGKKITLECSQTMGHDKMYWYQQDPGMELHLIHYSYGVNSTEKGDLSSESTVSRIRTEHFPLTLESARPSHTSQYLCASSGDGGNSPLHFGNGTRLTVT.

The chain recombines TRBV6-2 or TRBV6-3 with TRBJ2-1; D is uncertain. The germline V and J ends were trimmed by 6 bases and 0 bases, with 15 bases remaining between them. Germline V gene lookup returns CDR1 MNHEY and CDR2 SVGEGT. The CDR3 extends over 16 amino acids. The CDR3 nucleotides are TGTGCCAGCAGCCCCCCGTCCTGGGTCTCCTACAATGAGCAGTTCTTC. Amino acids: CASSPPSWVSYNEQFF.

The chain recombines TRBV6-2 or TRBV6-3 with TRBJ2-5; tentative D call: TRBD2 (5 bases). Per the germline V gene, CDR1 is MNHEY and CDR2 is SVGEGT. This CDR3 contains 11 residues. The germline V and J ends were trimmed by 2 bases and 11 bases, with 9 bases remaining between them. Here the CDR3 reads CASSYVWEQYF. In DNA form, the CDR3 reads TGTGCCAGCAGTTACGTTTGGGAGCAGTACTTC.

This clonotype was seen at least ten times. The rearrangement joins TRBV29-1 to TRBJ2-5; TRBD1 is a possible D gene (6 bases). The CDR3 extends over 15 amino acids. Trimming left V 6 bases short and J 2 bases short, with 19 bases between. CDR1 is SQVTM, CDR2 ANQGSEA, per germline. The CDR3 bases are TGCAGCGTCGGTACTACAGGGACGTGGCAAGAGACCCAGTACTTC. Amino acid sequence: CSVGTTGTWQETQYF. Filled out from reference TRBV29-1 and TRBJ2-5, the complete variable domain reads SAVISQKPSRDICQRGTSLTIQCQVDSQVTMMFWYRQQPGQSLTLIATANQGSEATYESGFVIDKFPISRPNLTFSTLTVSNMSPEDSSIYLCSVGTTGTWQETQYFGPGTRLLVL.

The chain employs TRBV12-3 or TRBV12-4 and TRBJ1-1; D unresolved. Trimming took 2 bases from V and 1 from J, leaving 8 bases between them. This CDR3 spans 14 amino acids. CDR3 sequence reads: CASSLWGRNTEAFF. In DNA, the CDR3 is TGTGCCAGCAGTTTATGGGGTAGGAACACTGAAGCTTTCTTT.

A few counts support this clonotype. The chain links TRBV9 to TRBJ1-6, with 8 bases identical to TRBD1. Unmatched junction bases numbered 7, after V lost 0 bases and J lost 8 bases. Germline-derived CDR1 and CDR2 are SGDLS and YYNGEE. The CDR3 totals 16 residues. CDR3 protein: CASSVDDRGFDSPLHF. In nucleotides, the CDR3 is TGTGCCAGCAGCGTAGATGACAGGGGTTTTGATTCACCCCTCCACTTT. Based on the CDR3 plus reference TRBV9 and TRBJ1-6, the full variable domain is DSGVTQTPKHLITATGQRVTLRCSPRSGDLSVYWYQQSLDQGLQFLIQYYNGEERAKGNILERFSAQQFPDLHSELNLSSLELGDSALYFCASSVDDRGFDSPLHFGNGTRLTVT.

This clonotype was seen a few times. This sequence joins TRBV7-8 and TRBJ2-1; 7 bases are shared with TRBD2. V was clipped by 10 bases and J by 2 bases; unmatched bases: 11. Germline V gives CDR1 SGHVS, CDR2 FQNEAQ. CDR3 length: 15 amino acids. DNA for the CDR3: TGTGCCACTCAAGGAGGGAGGGCGACCTACAATGAGCAGTTCTTC. Translating it yields CATQGGRATYNEQFF.

V is TRBV20-1 and J is TRBJ2-1, with 7 bases identical to TRBD2. J lost 4 bases, V lost 3 bases, and 12 bases had no gene match. The CDR3 consists of 16 residues. Per the germline V gene, CDR1 is DFQATT and CDR2 is SNEGSKA (reference sequence). CDR3 loop: CSASQVMSGAYNEQFF. CDR3 DNA sequence: TGCAGTGCTAGCCAGGTTATGAGCGGGGCATACAATGAGCAGTTCTTC.

This clonotype was counted a single time. J is TRBJ1-1 and V is TRBV20-1; D is ambiguous. Deletions cut 6 bases from V and 1 base from J, with 12 bases between. Germline V gene data show CDR1 as DFQATT and CDR2 as SNEGSKA (reference sequence). This CDR3 contains 13 residues. The CDR3 coding sequence is TGCAGTGCGGACGCCGATTGGAACACTGAAGCTTTCTTT. Its protein is CSADADWNTEAFF.

The CDR3 is CASSFFSVRPNNEQFF. For the CDR3, the DNA is TGCGCCAGCAGCTTTTTCTCGGTTAGGCCAAACAATGAGCAGTTCTTC. This chain uses TRBV5-1 with TRBJ2-1, with D unresolved. The germline gives CDR1 SGHRS, CDR2 YFSETQ. The V gene lost 2 bases and the J gene lost 5 bases, with 17 bases spanning the gap. This CDR3 contains 16 residues.

This clonotype was seen only a few times. V usage is TRBV7-2 and J usage is TRBJ1-1; possible D gene TRBD1, 6 bases. V dropped 5 bases and J dropped 5 bases, with 21 bases sitting between them. CDR1 and CDR2 from the germline V gene are SGHTA and FQGNSA. The CDR3 is 16 residues long. Written as DNA, the CDR3 is TGTGCCAGCAGCACGGAGGGCACAGGGTTTGGTACTGAAGCTTTCTTT. Translating it yields CASSTEGTGFGTEAFF.

The rearrangement uses TRBV12-3 or TRBV12-4 and TRBJ2-1, with TRBD2 matching over 10 bases. V lost 2 bases to trimming and J lost 9 bases; unmatched junction nucleotides: 7. This CDR3 region has 15 residues. This CDR3 is CASSLIAGGAGEQFF. CDR3 nucleotide sequence: TGTGCCAGCAGTTTAATAGCGGGAGGCGCGGGTGAGCAGTTCTTC.

This chain links TRBV4-1 with TRBJ1-6, with a weak D call TRBD1 (5 bases). Trimming took 1 base from V and 8 from J, leaving 12 bases between them. The CDR3 extends over 15 amino acids. Germline loops: CDR1 MGHRA, CDR2 YSYEKL. The CDR3 bases are TGCGCCAGCAGCCAAGGCTCGGGGCACCATTCACCCCTCCACTTT. Translating it yields CASSQGSGHHSPLHF.

The CDR3 sequence: CASQTHGTYEQYF. DNA of the CDR3: TGTGCCAGCCAGACACACGGAACCTACGAGCAGTACTTC. The J gene is TRBJ2-7, the V gene TRBV14, with D unclear. CDR1 SGHDN and CDR2 FVKESK come from the germline V gene. This CDR3 region has 13 residues. Trimming took 8 bases from V and 2 from J, leaving 13 bases between them.

The chain is built from TRBV10-3 and TRBJ2-7, with D maybe TRBD2 (5 bases). The CDR3 has 14 amino acids. Germline V gene sequence: CDR1 ENHRY, CDR2 SYGVKD. Trimming pared 6 bases from V and 0 bases from J, leaving 12 bases between. CDR3 protein: CAIRAGVSSYEQYF. CDR3 sequence (DNA): TGTGCCATCAGGGCCGGGGTGAGCTCCTACGAGCAGTACTTC.

The DNA for the CDR3 is TGTGCCAGCAGTTACTCGAACCGGGCGCCGGACGAGCAGTACTTC. As protein: CASSYSNRAPDEQYF. This chain connects TRBV6-2 or TRBV6-3 to TRBJ2-7; unclear D gene. The CDR3 totals 15 residues. The germline V gene encodes CDR1 MNHEY and CDR2 SVGEGT. V lost 0 bases, J lost 5 bases, and 14 bases lay in between.

This clonotype was seen a few times. The V call is TRBV4-1, the J call TRBJ2-1; TRBD1 might be the D (8 bases). The V and J ends lost 1 base and 4 bases respectively, with 14 bases between them. The CDR3 is made up of 16 amino acids. Germline V gene lookup returns CDR1 MGHRA and CDR2 YSYEKL. The CDR3 spells CASSQVQGGPYNEQFF. The CDR3 DNA sequence: TGCGCCAGCAGCCAAGTACAGGGGGGGCCTTACAATGAGCAGTTCTTC.

As concerns this clonotype: With a much larger clone just one base away, this may be a read error. The rearrangement uses TRBV5-1 and TRBJ2-1, with D tentatively TRBD2 (5 bases). Germline V gene sequence: CDR1 SGHRS, CDR2 YFSETQ. There are 15 residues in the CDR3. The CDR3 bases are TGCGCCAGCAGCTTAGCGGCAAGCTCCTGCAATGAGCAGTTCTTC. Encoded protein: CASSLAASSCNEQFF.